A single sample gave rise to the 2 T cell receptor beta chains below, sequenced in a study of T cell clonotyping in hematopoietic cell transplantation. Data came from immunoSEQ multiplex PCR; TCRdb stores just in-frame clones and leaves some out. The sample lists approximately 7,000 clones, over 35% seen once, with 15% to 20% in the top ten. The specimen comprised peripheral blood mononuclear cells, sampled 30 days after allogeneic stem cell transplant. These receptors were taken from a female patient in her 60s who had an allogeneic stem cell transplant, so the T cells may come from the graft donor. Some clones in this sample may be carry-over from other donors' samples.

CDR3 in amino acids: CAWSPGHNSPLHF. The CDR3 DNA reads as TGTGCCTGGAGTCCGGGACATAATTCACCCCTCCACTTT. V is TRBV30 and J is TRBJ1-6; possibly TRBD1 for D (5 bases). Between the trimmed V and J ends, which lost 2 bases and 5 bases, there was a span of 7 bases. CDR3 length equals 13 residues. Germline values: CDR1 GTSNPN, CDR2 SVGIG (reference sequence).

This clone appeared a few times. V is TRBV28 and J is TRBJ1-6; D perhaps matches TRBD1 (5 bases). The germline CDR1 and CDR2 sequences are MDHEN and SYDVKM. V was shortened by 6 bases and J by 10 bases, with 19 bases between the two germline ends. CDR3 length: 15 amino acids. CDR3 residues: CASRDSGGVNSPLHF. Here the CDR3 DNA reads TGTGCCAGCAGGGATAGTGGAGGGGTAAACTCACCCCTCCACTTT.